This record covers a single TCR beta chain. The antigen is unknown. These data are taken from a study of cytomegalovirus exposure and HLA in healthy donors. Study findings and constraints: Common viral pathogens seemed, in a later analysis, to connect with several of the most significant clusters. Presence/absence analysis assumed near-uniform sequencing depth across donors. Accurate prediction of HLA-A and HLA-B alleles (for most subjects) was reportedly achieved from TCR beta sequences. Follow-up analysis later connected one missense variant in DCLRE1C with trimming of TCR beta V- and J-genes.

A multiplex PCR was run with 60 Vbeta primers and 13 Jbeta primers. Method: immunoSEQ multiplex PCR; TCRdb's copy keeps in-frame clones and lacks some. The sample includes around 75,000 clones. Germline values: CDR1 KGHSH, CDR2 LQKENI. V dropped 5 bases and J dropped 3; count of bases not matched to a gene: 4. The CDR3 contains 15 residues. The V gene is TRBV18, the J gene TRBJ2-1, with 10 bases identical to TRBD1. The receptor was isolated from a boy aged 5 to 17 in good health and CMV-seronegative. The sequencing sample was made of PBMCs. In DNA, the CDR3 is TGTGCCAGCTCATGGGACAGGGGAAGCTACAATGAGCAGTTCTTC. Protein: CASSWDRGSYNEQFF.